Listed below are T cell receptor beta chains from one sample, sequenced in a study of blood T cell repertoires in COVID-19. Some clones are missing from TCRdb's copy, which holds only in-frame ones; the method was immunoSEQ multiplex PCR. In the table there are about 190,000 clones, 84% of which are singletons. Sequencing was carried out using peripheral blood. All receptors come from a human donor in a cohort sampled during active COVID-19. Each CDR3 is given without its conserved first and last residue. D genes are given only for firm matches. Clone size is not always given. Where it is, it says once, few, many or a class for expanded clones.

D: TRBD1; size: NA; V: TRBV6-5; J: TRBJ1-2; CDR3: ASSPDRGAYGYT
D: NA; size: NA; V: TRBV7-2; J: TRBJ2-1; CDR3: ASSLEPPAEQF
D: TRBD1; size: once; V: TRBV27; J: TRBJ1-6; CDR3: ASSPQTGTNSPLH
D: TRBD1; size: NA; V: TRBV6-5; J: TRBJ2-5; CDR3: ASANTGGETQY
D: TRBD2; size: NA; V: TRBV5-1; J: TRBJ2-1; CDR3: ASSVTSGGIYNEQF
D: NA; size: NA; V: TRBV7-2; J: TRBJ2-1; CDR3: ASCPTPRYNEQF
D: TRBD1; size: NA; V: TRBV25-1; J: TRBJ1-2; CDR3: ASSGSGTGGFGAYGYT
D: NA; size: NA; V: TRBV11-2; J: TRBJ1-2; CDR3: ASSIQTANYGYT
D: NA; size: NA; V: TRBV28; J: TRBJ2-2; CDR3: ATIREGGELF
D: NA; size: NA; V: TRBV6-6; J: TRBJ2-1; CDR3: ASSYSNLYNEQF
D: TRBD1; size: NA; V: TRBV14; J: TRBJ1-1; CDR3: ASRYQGANTEAF
D: TRBD1; size: NA; V: TRBV3-1/TRBV3-2; J: TRBJ2-7; CDR3: ASNRTGRYEQY
D: NA; size: NA; V: TRBV15; J: TRBJ2-2; CDR3: ATSARQVPGTGELF
D: NA; size: NA; V: TRBV3-1/TRBV3-2; J: TRBJ1-3; CDR3: ASSHLGETNTIY
D: TRBD1; size: once; V: TRBV7-9; J: TRBJ1-6; CDR3: ASSLATGGVSPLH
D: NA; size: once; V: TRBV15; J: TRBJ2-3; CDR3: ATSRVVGVDTQY
D: TRBD1; size: few; V: TRBV7-8; J: TRBJ1-2; CDR3: ASSWTGQGDYGYT
D: NA; size: NA; V: TRBV5-1; J: TRBJ1-6; CDR3: ASSPLSAENSPLH
D: TRBD1; size: NA; V: TRBV30; J: TRBJ1-1; CDR3: AWSVGGANAEAF
D: TRBD1; size: NA; V: TRBV4-2; J: TRBJ1-1; CDR3: ASSQGQGGVENTEAF
D: TRBD2; size: NA; V: TRBV5-1; J: TRBJ2-7; CDR3: ASSLVLAGDYSYEQY
D: NA; size: NA; V: TRBV2; J: TRBJ1-2; CDR3: ASGQGYGYT
D: TRBD1; size: NA; V: TRBV3-1/TRBV3-2; J: TRBJ1-6; CDR3: ASSPGQKNSPLH
D: NA; size: NA; V: TRBV3-1/TRBV3-2; J: TRBJ1-6; CDR3: ASSQVQPFGTTNSPLH
D: NA; size: NA; V: TRBV9; J: TRBJ1-1; CDR3: ASSVVADGTEAF
D: NA; size: NA; V: TRBV5-5; J: TRBJ1-1; CDR3: ASSHRDTEAF
D: NA; size: many; V: TRBV5-4; J: TRBJ1-1; CDR3: ASSFELTRLGTEAF
D: TRBD2; size: NA; V: TRBV2; J: TRBJ2-7; CDR3: ASPGVAGLSSYEQY
D: TRBD1; size: NA; V: TRBV10-3; J: TRBJ2-2; CDR3: AVAGTGAGELF
D: TRBD1; size: NA; V: TRBV2; J: TRBJ2-7; CDR3: ASKSGQGYEQY
D: TRBD2; size: NA; V: TRBV4-1; J: TRBJ2-7; CDR3: ASSQTVAGDSYEQY
D: NA; size: NA; V: TRBV11-3; J: TRBJ1-1; CDR3: ASSLGRENTEAF
D: TRBD2; size: few; V: TRBV7-9; J: TRBJ2-1; CDR3: ASSSIYLAGINEQF
D: NA; size: NA; V: TRBV9; J: TRBJ2-1; CDR3: ASSVDPDLQYNEQF
D: TRBD1; size: NA; V: TRBV10-3; J: TRBJ2-2; CDR3: AITQGAGGELF
D: TRBD2; size: NA; V: TRBV7-9; J: TRBJ2-7; CDR3: ASSFPTSGSYEQY
D: TRBD1; size: once; V: TRBV19; J: TRBJ2-2; CDR3: ASSRQGGRGRIGNTGELF
D: TRBD2; size: once; V: TRBV28; J: TRBJ2-3; CDR3: ASSLAGGPLSDTQY
D: NA; size: NA; V: TRBV29-1; J: TRBJ2-2; CDR3: SVEGPENTGELF
D: NA; size: NA; V: TRBV19; J: TRBJ2-1; CDR3: ASSMRTGSNEQF
D: NA; size: NA; V: TRBV18; J: TRBJ2-7; CDR3: ASSLSDSYEQY
D: NA; size: NA; V: TRBV14; J: TRBJ1-1; CDR3: ASSPHTRNTEAF
D: TRBD1; size: NA; V: TRBV10-3; J: TRBJ1-1; CDR3: AISAGTGGWENTEAF
D: TRBD1; size: NA; V: TRBV2; J: TRBJ1-6; CDR3: ASRDRGGFSPLH
D: TRBD2; size: NA; V: TRBV19; J: TRBJ2-2; CDR3: ASSSTTGLAGGTNTGELF
D: TRBD2; size: NA; V: TRBV7-2; J: TRBJ2-5; CDR3: ASSTQGRVGETQY
D: TRBD2; size: NA; V: TRBV5-4; J: TRBJ2-7; CDR3: ASSFVGRARYEQY
D: TRBD2; size: NA; V: TRBV11-2; J: TRBJ2-1; CDR3: ASSVPAGVNEQF
D: NA; size: NA; V: TRBV7-2; J: TRBJ2-1; CDR3: ASSLRLNEQF
D: NA; size: few; V: TRBV7-9; J: TRBJ2-2; CDR3: ASTSVTGELF
D: NA; size: NA; V: TRBV7-2; J: TRBJ2-3; CDR3: ASSVDVGADTQY
D: NA; size: once; V: TRBV12-3/TRBV12-4; J: TRBJ2-1; CDR3: ASTPGGEQF
D: NA; size: once; V: TRBV5-8; J: TRBJ1-5; CDR3: ASSQLTGHNQPQH
D: NA; size: NA; V: TRBV3-1/TRBV3-2; J: TRBJ2-5; CDR3: ASSQRWETQY
D: TRBD1; size: NA; V: TRBV19; J: TRBJ2-5; CDR3: ASSPPGTGGWGTQY
D: TRBD2; size: NA; V: TRBV19; J: TRBJ2-1; CDR3: ATGGTYNEQF
D: NA; size: NA; V: TRBV5-4; J: TRBJ2-7; CDR3: ASSLALGSREQY
D: NA; size: NA; V: TRBV29-1; J: TRBJ2-1; CDR3: STRDNEQF
D: NA; size: once; V: TRBV6-5; J: TRBJ1-1; CDR3: ASSYPGEGGNTEAF